This T cell receptor (beta chain) was recorded in a study of T cell responses to AZD1222 COVID-19 vaccine. Study-wide results and caveats: Targets within unmutated variant regions were reportedly found for nearly half of spike-specific TCRs.

Germline V gene sequence: CDR1 SGHDN, CDR2 FVKESK. The CDR3 covers 16 residues. The J segment lost 3 bases and the V segment lost 1 base, leaving 2 bases of the junction unmatched. Sequencing was performed with immunoSEQ multiplex PCR; in TCRdb, only in-frame clones are kept and a portion is missing. The sample has 130,000 or so clones; 80% to 95% are singletons. Second-dose intervals of approximately 4 or approximately 12 weeks were pooled. A remark on this clone: No antigen is known for it.

This sequence joins TRBV14 and TRBJ2-1; 11 nucleotides line up with TRBD1. The sequence was obtained from an adult who received the AZD1222 COVID-19 vaccine. This specimen was peripheral blood, taken 28 days after the second AZD1222 dose. The DNA for the CDR3 is TGTGCCAGCAGCCAAGCCGGGACAGGGGGCTACAATGAGCAGTTCTTC. Amino acid sequence: CASSQAGTGGYNEQFF.